The table lists the clone carrying this T cell receptor (beta chain) with many counts. Its antigen is currently unknown. Naive CD8 sequencing libraries were generated from about 19,000 to 1,100,000 sorted cells, with 10%, 30% or 50% RNA as input. Sorting selected naive CD8 T cells with a CD8+CD4-CCR7+CD45RA+ phenotype. CDR3 length equals 16 residues. The V gene end was trimmed by 4 bases and the J gene end by 7 bases; junction bases not matched to a gene: 9. Germline V CDR1 and CDR2: MGHRA, YSYEKL. This sample is drawn from a study of molecular identifiers for immune sequencing clone quantification. As for the study in general: RNA, taken in replicates from about 19,000 or 110,000 naive CD8 cells, was split five ways, with four sequenced. Study conclusions and caveats: Identical TCR molecules sharing a barcode could underestimate highly expanded clone sizes.

MiXCR, run by TCRdb on the PCR reads, gives a single entry per CDR3 protein. This sample has about 65,000 distinct CDR3 sequences, with roughly 18% found just once. The source material was naive CD8+ T cells from blood, with Jurkat cell RNA spiked in. Stated subset: FACS-sorted CD8+CD4-CCR7+CD45RA+ naive T cells. This clonotype was sampled from a human donor in good health. Some libraries in this study had Jurkat cell RNA spiked in. The chain links TRBV4-1 to TRBJ2-1; 11 bases map to TRBD2. CDR3 loop: CASSPLVAGGPNEQFF. In DNA form, the CDR3 reads TGCGCCAGCAGCCCCTTGGTAGCGGGAGGGCCAAATGAGCAGTTCTTC.